This T cell receptor beta chain was documented in a study of PD-1 blockade in classical Hodgkin lymphoma. In the study overall: Intravenous delivery of nivolumab at 3 mg/kg to patients occurred every 2 weeks. Study-wide points: TCR diversity at baseline was reported to be reduced in newly diagnosed patients relative to healthy donors. CD4+ TCR diversity climbed significantly by C4D1, unlike CD8+ TCR diversity.

Generated by immunoSEQ multiplex PCR, the TCRdb table keeps only in-frame clones and is missing some. Of some 8,000 clones listed, about 76% are singletons. V lost 2 bases and J 2 bases, leaving 7 bases between the germline ends. Germline values: CDR1 SGHKS, CDR2 YYEKEE (reference sequence). The CDR3 has 13 residues. As regards this clone: Antigen specificity is unknown.

The time point denotes: cycle 4 day 1 (C4D1), after 6 weeks of nivolumab. Brentuximab vedotin exposure varied, and every patient relapsed after autologous stem cell transplantation. CD8+ T cell isolation from thawed PBMCs was performed by magnetic negative selection. This specimen consisted of CD8+ T cells from blood, obtained before the fourth cycle of nivolumab. The receptor comes from a human donor with classical Hodgkin lymphoma. The chain couples TRBV5-5 to TRBJ2-5; unclear D gene. Here the CDR3 reads CASSFDIQETQYF. CDR3 coding DNA: TGTGCCAGCAGCTTCGACATACAAGAGACCCAGTACTTC.